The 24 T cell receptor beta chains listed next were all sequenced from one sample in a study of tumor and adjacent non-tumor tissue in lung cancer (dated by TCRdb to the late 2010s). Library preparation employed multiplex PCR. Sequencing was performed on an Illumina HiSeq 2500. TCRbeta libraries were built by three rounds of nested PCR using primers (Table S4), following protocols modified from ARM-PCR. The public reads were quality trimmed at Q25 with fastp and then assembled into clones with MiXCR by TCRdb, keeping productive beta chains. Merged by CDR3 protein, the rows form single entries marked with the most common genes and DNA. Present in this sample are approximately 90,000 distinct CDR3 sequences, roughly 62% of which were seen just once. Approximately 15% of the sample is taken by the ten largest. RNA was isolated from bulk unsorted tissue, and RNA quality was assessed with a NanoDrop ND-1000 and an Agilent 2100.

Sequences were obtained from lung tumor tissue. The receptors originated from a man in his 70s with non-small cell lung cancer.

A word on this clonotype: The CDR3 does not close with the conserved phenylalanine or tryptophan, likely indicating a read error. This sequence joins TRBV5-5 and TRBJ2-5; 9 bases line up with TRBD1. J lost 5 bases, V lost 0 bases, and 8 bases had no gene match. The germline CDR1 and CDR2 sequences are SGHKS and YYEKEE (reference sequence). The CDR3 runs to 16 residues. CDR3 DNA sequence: TGTGCCAGCAGCTTGGGAACAGGGGGCAGCTTGGAGACCCAGTACTCC. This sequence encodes CASSLGTGGSLETQYS.

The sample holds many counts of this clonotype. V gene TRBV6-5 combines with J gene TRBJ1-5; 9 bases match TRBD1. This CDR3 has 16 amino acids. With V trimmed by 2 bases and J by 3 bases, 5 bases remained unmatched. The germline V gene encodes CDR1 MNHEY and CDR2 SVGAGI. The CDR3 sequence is CASSYEYRGHNQPQHF. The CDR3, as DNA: TGTGCCAGCAGTTACGAGTACAGGGGGCACAATCAGCCCCAGCATTTT.

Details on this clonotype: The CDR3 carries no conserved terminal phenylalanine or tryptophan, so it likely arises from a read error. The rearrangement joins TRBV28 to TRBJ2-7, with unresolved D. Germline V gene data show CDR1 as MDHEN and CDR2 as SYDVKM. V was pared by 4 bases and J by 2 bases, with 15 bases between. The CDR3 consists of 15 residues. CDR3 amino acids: CASSSTPALAYEQYL. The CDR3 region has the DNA TGTGCCAGCAGTTCAACGCCGGCCCTTGCCTACGAGCAGTACCTC.

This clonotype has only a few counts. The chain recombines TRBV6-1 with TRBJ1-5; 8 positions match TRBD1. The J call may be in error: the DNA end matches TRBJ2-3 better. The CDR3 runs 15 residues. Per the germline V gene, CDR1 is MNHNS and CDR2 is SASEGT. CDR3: CASSKGQGFDQPQYF. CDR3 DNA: TGTGCCAGCAGTAAAGGACAGGGATTCGATCAGCCCCAGTATTTT.

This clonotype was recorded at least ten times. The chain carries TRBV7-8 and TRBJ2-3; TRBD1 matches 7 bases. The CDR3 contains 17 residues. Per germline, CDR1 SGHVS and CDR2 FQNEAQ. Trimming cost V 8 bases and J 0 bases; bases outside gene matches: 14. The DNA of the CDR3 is TGTGCCAGCTTACCCCGACCGACAGGGCTTAGCACAGATACGCAGTATTTT. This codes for CASLPRPTGLSTDTQYF.

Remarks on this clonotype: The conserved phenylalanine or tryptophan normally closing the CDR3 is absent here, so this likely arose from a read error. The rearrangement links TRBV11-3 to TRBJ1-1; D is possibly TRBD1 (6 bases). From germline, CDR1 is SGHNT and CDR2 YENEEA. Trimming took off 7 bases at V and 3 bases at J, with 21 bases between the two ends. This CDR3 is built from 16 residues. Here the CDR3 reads CASNCIGTNMDTEAFY. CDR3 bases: TGTGCCAGCAACTGCATCGGGACAAATATGGACACTGAAGCTTTCTAT.

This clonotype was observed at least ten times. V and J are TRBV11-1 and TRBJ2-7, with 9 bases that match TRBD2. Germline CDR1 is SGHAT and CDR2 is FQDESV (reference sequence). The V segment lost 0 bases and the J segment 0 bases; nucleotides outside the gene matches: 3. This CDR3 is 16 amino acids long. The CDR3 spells CASSLARLADSYEQYF. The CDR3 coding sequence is TGTGCCAGCAGCTTAGCGCGACTAGCGGACTCCTACGAGCAGTACTTC.

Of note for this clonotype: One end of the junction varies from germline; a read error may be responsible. The CDR3 region is CSAPGPLSNQSQHF. The CDR3 DNA is TGCAGTGCCCCGGGACCTCTTAGCAATCAGTCCCAGCATTTT. The V gene is TRBV20-1, the J gene TRBJ1-5; maybe TRBD1 (5 bases). Germline loops: CDR1 DFQATT, CDR2 SNEGSKA (reference sequence). This CDR3 is built from 14 residues.

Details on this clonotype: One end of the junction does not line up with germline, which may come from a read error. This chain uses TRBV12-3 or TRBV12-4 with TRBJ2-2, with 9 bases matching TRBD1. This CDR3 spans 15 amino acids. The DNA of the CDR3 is TGTGCCAGCACCTCCGGACAGGGGCACGCCGGGGAACTGTTTTTT. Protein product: CASTSGQGHAGELFF.

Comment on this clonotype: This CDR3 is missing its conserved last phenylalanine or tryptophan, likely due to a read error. CDR3 region: CSARTTGYGANVLTI. The CDR3, as DNA: TGCAGTGCTAGAACTACAGGGTACGGGGCCAACGTCCTGACTATC. The chain couples TRBV20-1 to TRBJ2-6; tentative D call: TRBD1 (6 bases). Germline CDR1 DFQATT, CDR2 SNEGSKA (reference sequence). V lost 2 bases to trimming and J lost 4 bases, with 12 bases between them. This CDR3 region has 15 residues.

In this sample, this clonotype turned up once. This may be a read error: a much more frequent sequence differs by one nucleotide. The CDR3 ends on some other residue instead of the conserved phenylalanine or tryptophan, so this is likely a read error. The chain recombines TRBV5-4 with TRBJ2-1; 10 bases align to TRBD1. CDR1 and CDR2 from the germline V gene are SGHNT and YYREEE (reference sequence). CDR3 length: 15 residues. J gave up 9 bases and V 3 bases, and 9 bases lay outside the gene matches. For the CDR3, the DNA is TGTGCCAGCAGCTCCCCGGGACAGGGGACGGTTGAGCAGTTCATC. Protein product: CASSSPGQGTVEQFI.

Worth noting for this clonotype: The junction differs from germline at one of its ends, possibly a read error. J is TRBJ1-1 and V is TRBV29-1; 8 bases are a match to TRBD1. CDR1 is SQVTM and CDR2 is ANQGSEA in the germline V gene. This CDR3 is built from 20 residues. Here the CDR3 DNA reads TGCGGCGCCCCGGGTAATGGTGTCAGGGGGCATCCGCGGTACGACACTGAAGGTTTCTTT. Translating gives CGAPGNGVRGHPRYDTEGFF.

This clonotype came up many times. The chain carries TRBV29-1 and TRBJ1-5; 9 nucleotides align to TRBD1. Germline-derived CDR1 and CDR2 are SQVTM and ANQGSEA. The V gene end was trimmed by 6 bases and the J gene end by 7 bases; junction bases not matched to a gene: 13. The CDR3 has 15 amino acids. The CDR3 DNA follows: TGCAGCGTAGCAGAGGGACAGGGCGTGATCCAGCCCCAGCATTTT. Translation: CSVAEGQGVIQPQHF.

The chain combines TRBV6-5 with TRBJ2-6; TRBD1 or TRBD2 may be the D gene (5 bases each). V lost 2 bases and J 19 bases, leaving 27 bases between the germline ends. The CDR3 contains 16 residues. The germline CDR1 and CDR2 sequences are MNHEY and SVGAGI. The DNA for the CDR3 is TGTGCCAGCAGTTACCTGGCGGACTCTGGGGCCAACGTCCCAACTTTC. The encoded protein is CASSYLADSGANVPTF.

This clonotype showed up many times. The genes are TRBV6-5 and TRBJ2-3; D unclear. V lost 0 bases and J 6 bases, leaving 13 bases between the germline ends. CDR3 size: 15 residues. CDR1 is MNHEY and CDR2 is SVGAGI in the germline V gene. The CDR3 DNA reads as TGTGCCAGCAGTTACTCGAAGGGTTTCCCGGATACGCAGTATTTT. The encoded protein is CASSYSKGFPDTQYF.

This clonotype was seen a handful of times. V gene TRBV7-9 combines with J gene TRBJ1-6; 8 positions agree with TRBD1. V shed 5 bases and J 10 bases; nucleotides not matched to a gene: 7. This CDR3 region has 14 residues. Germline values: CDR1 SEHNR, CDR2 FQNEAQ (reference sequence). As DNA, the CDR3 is TGTGCCAGCAGCGGGACAGGATCTTGGTCACCCCTCCACTTT. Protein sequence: CASSGTGSWSPLHF.

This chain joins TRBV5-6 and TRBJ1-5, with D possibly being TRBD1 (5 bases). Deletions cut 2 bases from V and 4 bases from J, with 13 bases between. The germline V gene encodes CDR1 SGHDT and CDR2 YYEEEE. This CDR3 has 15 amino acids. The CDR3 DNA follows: TGTGCCAGCAGCTTTATGGGGGATTGGAATCAGCCCCAGCATTTT. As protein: CASSFMGDWNQPQHF.

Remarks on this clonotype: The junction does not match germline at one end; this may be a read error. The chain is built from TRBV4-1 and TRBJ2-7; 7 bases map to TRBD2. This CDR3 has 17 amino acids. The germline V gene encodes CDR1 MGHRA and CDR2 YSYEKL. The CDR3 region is CASNQVPSGTSSYEQYF. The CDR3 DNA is TGCGCCAGCAACCAAGTACCGAGCGGGACGAGTTCCTATGAGCAGTACTTC.

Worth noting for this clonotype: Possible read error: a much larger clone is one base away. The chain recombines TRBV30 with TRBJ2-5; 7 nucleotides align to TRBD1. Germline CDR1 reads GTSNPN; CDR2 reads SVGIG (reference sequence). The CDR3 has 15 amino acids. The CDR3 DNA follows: TGTGCCTGGAGTCCCAGACAGGGTCGGGTGGAGACCAAGTACTTC. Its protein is CAWSPRQGRVETKYF.

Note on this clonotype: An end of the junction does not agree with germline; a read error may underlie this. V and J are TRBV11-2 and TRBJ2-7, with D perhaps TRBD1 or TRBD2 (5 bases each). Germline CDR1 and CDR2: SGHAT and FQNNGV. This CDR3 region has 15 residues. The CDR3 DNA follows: TGTGTCAGCAGCCTAGATTTAGCGTGGGGCTCCGGTCGGTACTTC. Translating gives CVSSLDLAWGSGRYF.

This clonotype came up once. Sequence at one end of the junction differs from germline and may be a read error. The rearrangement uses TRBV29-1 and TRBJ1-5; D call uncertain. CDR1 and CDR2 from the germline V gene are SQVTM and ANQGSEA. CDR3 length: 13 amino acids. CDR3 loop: CSVGHRNNQPQLF. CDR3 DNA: TGCAGCGTTGGTCACAGAAACAATCAGCCCCAGCTTTTT.

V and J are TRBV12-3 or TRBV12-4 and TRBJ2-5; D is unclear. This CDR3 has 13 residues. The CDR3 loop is CANLGRVEETQYF. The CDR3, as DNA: TGTGCTAACTTGGGTCGGGTGGAAGAGACCCAGTACTTC.

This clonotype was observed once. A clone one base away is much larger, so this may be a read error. CDR3 in DNA: TGCAGTACTAGCGGGCGGGCAGACGAGCAGTACGTC. Translated: CSTSGRADEQYV. The J gene is TRBJ2-7, the V gene TRBV20-1; 9 nucleotides agree with TRBD2. The CDR3 has 12 residues. The germline gives CDR1 DFQATT, CDR2 SNEGSKA (reference sequence).

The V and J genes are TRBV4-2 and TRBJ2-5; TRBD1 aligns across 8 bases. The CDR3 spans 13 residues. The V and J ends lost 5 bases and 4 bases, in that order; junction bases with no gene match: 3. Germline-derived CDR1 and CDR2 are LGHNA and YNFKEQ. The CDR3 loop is CASSSRGRETQYF. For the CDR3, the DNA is TGTGCCAGCAGCAGCAGGGGGCGAGAGACCCAGTACTTC.